The 31 T cell receptor beta chains presented below share a single source sample, sequenced in a study of immune characterization of retroperitoneal liposarcoma. TCRdb re-called the PCR reads through MiXCR, storing one row per CDR3 protein. The profile shows approximately 10,000 distinct CDR3 sequences, 25% to 30% of them singletons. The sample comprised tumor tissue. Receptors originate from a male donor with retroperitoneal liposarcoma.

This clonotype is judged medium-sized (0.01 to 0.1%). This chain uses TRBV7-6 with TRBJ1-2, with TRBD1 matching over 10 bases. V trimming: 7 bases; J trimming: 3 bases; junction bases outside the gene matches: 8. In germline, CDR1 is SGHVS, CDR2 FNYEAQ. CDR3 length: 15 residues. Here the CDR3 reads CASKLGTGEDYGYTF. CDR3 DNA sequence: TGTGCCAGCAAACTCGGGACAGGGGAAGACTATGGCTACACCTTC. Using reference TRBV7-6 and TRBJ1-2 for the parts outside the CDR3, the full variable domain is GAGVSQSPRYKVTKRGQDVALRCDPISGHVSLYWYRQALGQGPEFLTYFNYEAQQDKSGLPNDRFSAERPEGSISTLTIQRTEQRDSAMYRCASKLGTGEDYGYTFGSGTRLTVV.

This clonotype ranks as medium-sized. The chain uses TRBV7-2 and TRBJ1-2; 9 nucleotides match TRBD1. The trim removed 6 bases at V and 4 bases at J, leaving 9 bases unmatched. This CDR3 region has 15 residues. CDR1 and CDR2 (germline): SGHTA, FQGNSA. The CDR3 nucleotides read TGTGCCAGCAGTCAAACAGGGGGCGCGAGCTATGGCTACACCTTC. It translates to CASSQTGGASYGYTF. Looking up the rest from reference TRBV7-2 and TRBJ1-2 gives the full variable domain: GAGVSQSPSNKVTEKGKDVELRCDPISGHTALYWYRQSLGQGLEFLIYFQGNSAPDKSGLPSDRFSAERTGGSVSTLTIQRTQQEDSAVYLCASSQTGGASYGYTFGSGTRLTVV.

The chain has TRBV6-2 or TRBV6-3 and TRBJ2-1, with a tentative D call TRBD2 (6 bases). This CDR3 contains 11 residues. The germline gives CDR1 MNHEY, CDR2 SVGEGT. CDR3 amino acids: CAGGTSYEQFF. The CDR3, as DNA: TGTGCGGGGGGTACGTCCTACGAGCAGTTCTTC.

The table lists this clonotype with many counts. The chain carries TRBV25-1 and TRBJ2-5; 7 bases are a match to TRBD2. The CDR3 has 13 residues. CDR1 and CDR2 (germline): MGHDK, SYGVNS. Unmatched junction bases numbered 5, after V lost 5 bases and J lost 5 bases. The CDR3 loop reads CASSLGGLETQYF. In nucleotides, the CDR3 is TGTGCCAGCAGTTTGGGAGGGTTGGAGACCCAGTACTTC.

The chain couples TRBV6-1 to TRBJ1-2; D perhaps matches TRBD1 (5 bases). CDR3 length: 14 residues. Trimming pared 10 bases from V and 3 bases from J, leaving 18 bases between. CDR1 is MNHNS, CDR2 SASEGT, per germline. In nucleotides, the CDR3 is TGTGCCACCACCCCCTGGATAGGGGACTATGGCTACACCTTC. Its protein is CATTPWIGDYGYTF.

This clonotype is labeled large (0.1 to 1%). The rearrangement uses TRBV7-2 and TRBJ2-1; D is uncertain. There are 14 residues in the CDR3. In germline, CDR1 is SGHTA, CDR2 FQGNSA. Between the trimmed V and J ends, which lost 0 bases and 10 bases, there was a span of 13 bases. CDR3 bases: TGTGCCAGCAGCTTAGCGAGAGCGTCCTACGAGCAGTTCTTC. Protein sequence: CASSLARASYEQFF.

In this sample, this clonotype is medium-sized. This chain uses TRBV6-1 with TRBJ1-6; D is unclear. Trimming took off 7 bases at V and 2 bases at J, with 9 bases between the two ends. Germline V lookup: CDR1 MNHNS, CDR2 SASEGT. This CDR3 has 14 amino acids. This CDR3 reads CASNSGPYNSPLHF. The CDR3 DNA follows: TGTGCCAGCAACTCCGGGCCCTATAATTCACCCCTCCACTTT.

CDR3 in DNA: TGTGCCAGCAGCTCGGACAGCTACGAGCAGTTCTTC. Protein product: CASSSDSYEQFF. This chain links TRBV7-9 with TRBJ2-1, with TRBD1 as a possible D gene (6 bases). The CDR3 is 12 residues long. Trimming took off 4 bases at V and 10 bases at J, with 11 bases between the two ends. The V gene's germline CDR1 is SEHNR and CDR2 FQNEAQ (reference sequence). The variable domain in full, completed from reference TRBV7-9 and TRBJ2-1, reads DTGVSQNPRHKITKRGQNVTFRCDPISEHNRLYWYRQTLGQGPEFLTYFQNEAQLEKSRLLSDRFSAERPKGSFSTLEIQRTEQGDSAMYLCASSSDSYEQFFGPGTRLTVL.

This clonotype was observed a handful of times. V and J are TRBV7-8 and TRBJ2-1; 7 nucleotides match TRBD2. V lost 5 bases and J lost 10; bases outside the gene matches: 14. Germline V CDR1 and CDR2: SGHVS, FQNEAQ. This CDR3 has 15 residues. The CDR3 DNA reads TGTGCCAGCAGCGTCCCTAGCGGAACTCTCCGGGAGCAGTTCTTC. Protein: CASSVPSGTLREQFF.

This chain connects TRBV7-9 to TRBJ1-4, with 10 nucleotides matching TRBD1. From germline, CDR1 is SEHNR and CDR2 FQNEAQ (reference sequence). The CDR3 contains 18 residues. V lost 6 bases to trimming and J lost 0 bases; unmatched junction nucleotides: 10. CDR3 sequence reads: CASSYRDRGSPTNEKLFF. CDR3 coding DNA: TGTGCCAGCAGTTACCGGGACAGGGGATCCCCAACTAATGAAAAACTGTTTTTT.

This clonotype came up a few times. The chain combines TRBV6-1 with TRBJ2-5; no clear D gene. CDR3 length: 13 amino acids. Trimming took 4 bases from V and 2 from J, leaving 8 bases between them. The germline gives CDR1 MNHNS, CDR2 SASEGT. CDR3 region: CASSVGQQETQYF. CDR3 bases: TGTGCCAGCAGTGTAGGGCAGCAAGAGACCCAGTACTTC.

The genes are TRBV6-6 and TRBJ2-1; 12 positions agree with TRBD2. Germline V lookup: CDR1 MNHNY, CDR2 SVGAGI (reference sequence). The CDR3 loop spans 17 amino acids. V was clipped by 2 bases and J by 13 bases; unmatched bases: 15. CDR3 in amino acids: CASSYILLAGGPKTQFF. DNA of the CDR3: TGTGCCAGCAGTTACATCCTTCTAGCGGGGGGGCCAAAGACCCAGTTCTTC.

The V gene is TRBV29-1, the J gene TRBJ2-5; 10 bases line up with TRBD1. The end of the DNA aligns better with TRBJ2-1, so the J call may be wrong. The germline CDR1 and CDR2 sequences are SQVTM and ANQGSEA. CDR3 length: 14 amino acids. The CDR3 DNA is TGCAGCGTCCGGGAGGGACAGGGGTACAATGAGCAGTTCTTC. Translating it yields CSVREGQGYNEQFF.

This chain joins TRBV6-1 and TRBJ2-1; a possible D gene is TRBD2 (5 bases). The CDR3 loop spans 15 amino acids. V dropped 1 base and J dropped 9 bases, with 16 bases sitting between them. The V gene's germline CDR1 is MNHNS and CDR2 SASEGT. The CDR3, as DNA: TGTGCCAGCAGTGAAGTAAGAGGGCTCAGCGGTGAGCAGTTCTTC. Translated, it gives CASSEVRGLSGEQFF.

This clonotype was seen repeatedly, ten times or more. The V gene is TRBV6-1, the J gene TRBJ2-5; D gene uncertain. Germline V gives CDR1 MNHNS, CDR2 SASEGT. The CDR3 is 13 amino acids. V was clipped by 6 bases and J by 3 bases, with 11 bases between them. CDR3 sequence: CASSYHIKETQYF. The CDR3 region has the DNA TGTGCCAGCAGCTACCATATCAAAGAGACCCAGTACTTC.

The genes are TRBV6-1 and TRBJ2-1; D may match TRBD1 or TRBD2 (7 bases each). The end of the DNA fits TRBJ2-7 better, so the J call may be wrong. The CDR3 sequence is 16 residues long. Looked up from germline, CDR1 is MNHNS and CDR2 is SASEGT. The chain's CDR3 is CASSQGEGAAYNEQYF. CDR3 bases: TGTGCCAGCTCCCAGGGGGAGGGAGCTGCCTACAATGAGCAGTACTTC.

This chain links TRBV10-2 with TRBJ2-5, with D possibly TRBD1 on 6 matching bases. The CDR3 loop spans 12 amino acids. The germline V gene has CDR1 WSHSY and CDR2 SAAADI. Deletions cut 11 bases from V and 1 base from J, with 11 bases between. In DNA, the CDR3 is TGCGCCGCCTTGGGGGCCCAAGAGACCCAGTACTTC. It is translated as CAALGAQETQYF.

This clonotype has at least ten counts. The genes are TRBV7-9 and TRBJ2-1, with 7 bases identical to TRBD2. TRBJ2-7 explains the end of the DNA better; the J call may be wrong. This CDR3 has 15 amino acids. Germline V gene data show CDR1 as SEHNR and CDR2 as FQNEAQ (reference sequence). CDR3 loop: CASSLGGSRYYEQYF. The CDR3 nucleotides are TGTGCCAGCAGCTTAGGCGGGAGCCGGTACTACGAGCAGTACTTC.

About this clonotype itself: A read error may be the cause here, since a much bigger clone is one base away. The V and J genes are TRBV6-1 and TRBJ1-6; D is perhaps TRBD1 (6 bases). Looked up from germline, CDR1 is MNHNS and CDR2 is SASEGT. The CDR3 runs to 15 residues. DNA of the CDR3: TGTGCCAGCAGTGGAGGGGGAGCTTATAATTCACCCCCCCACTTT. Residues: CASSGGGAYNSPPHF.

This clonotype was seen only a few times. The chain has TRBV12-3 or TRBV12-4 and TRBJ2-3; no firm D call. V was clipped by 2 bases and J by 5 bases, with 2 bases between them. The CDR3 runs 11 residues. CDR3 DNA: TGTGCCAGCAGTTTAAGAGATACGCAGTATTTT. Translating it yields CASSLRDTQYF.

This clonotype was detected ten times or more. The rearrangement links TRBV6-1 to TRBJ2-1; TRBD2 is a possible D gene (7 bases). CDR3 size: 15 residues. V was trimmed by 0 bases and J by 10 bases, leaving 16 bases between them. Germline V gene lookup returns CDR1 MNHNS and CDR2 SASEGT. The CDR3 DNA is TGTGCCAGCAGTGAAGCTGGGGGGGGCGGCTACGAGCAGTTCTTC. It translates to CASSEAGGGGYEQFF.

The chain combines TRBV6-1 with TRBJ2-1; no reliable D call. The closer fit of TRBJ2-7 to the DNA end suggests the J call may be wrong. The CDR3 is 15 residues long. CDR1 and CDR2 from the germline V gene are MNHNS and SASEGT. The CDR3 DNA reads TGTGCCAGCAGTGAAAGAAAGGGCAGCCTCTACGAGCAGTACTTC. Residues: CASSERKGSLYEQYF.

The J gene is TRBJ1-1, the V gene TRBV5-1, with D possibly being TRBD1 (5 bases). Germline V CDR1 and CDR2: SGHRS, YFSETQ. The V and J ends lost 4 bases and 1 base respectively, with 8 bases between them. The CDR3 is made up of 13 amino acids. The CDR3 bases are TGCGCCAGCAGCCAAACAGGGAACACTGAAGCTTTCTTT. Translation: CASSQTGNTEAFF.

Concerning this clonotype: One end of the junction fails to match germline, which may point to a read error. The rearrangement joins TRBV4-1 to TRBJ2-1; 10 bases map to TRBD2. The CDR3 runs to 15 residues. Germline lookup yields CDR1 MGHRA and CDR2 YSYEKL. CDR3 in amino acids: CASSQNTGLATEQFF. CDR3 in DNA: TGTGCCAGCAGCCAAAATACGGGACTAGCGACCGAGCAGTTCTTC.

This clonotype was seen many times. The V call is TRBV6-1, the J call TRBJ2-3; TRBD2 is a possible D gene (5 bases). Germline values: CDR1 MNHNS, CDR2 SASEGT. The germline V and J ends were trimmed by 3 bases and 2 bases, with 15 bases remaining between them. The CDR3 extends over 16 amino acids. The DNA for the CDR3 is TGTGCCAGCAGTGATATAAGGCGGGTGAACACAGATACGCAGTATTTT. Its translation: CASSDIRRVNTDTQYF.

By its share, this clonotype is medium-sized. The genes are TRBV7-6 and TRBJ2-3; no reliable D call. The end of the DNA aligns better with TRBJ2-7, so the J call may be wrong. The CDR3 consists of 12 residues. CDR1 and CDR2 (germline): SGHVS, FNYEAQ. Written as DNA, the CDR3 is TGTGCCAGCAGCTTAGTTTCCTACGAGCAGTACTTC. This gives the protein CASSLVSYEQYF.

This clonotype was detected ten times or more. The chain couples TRBV6-1 to TRBJ2-1; D is uncertain. The DNA end is more similar to TRBJ2-7, so the J call may be wrong. CDR3 length equals 11 residues. Germline V lookup: CDR1 MNHNS, CDR2 SASEGT. CDR3 DNA: TGTGCCAGCAGTTCACACAATGAGCAGTACTTC. This translates into CASSSHNEQYF.

This clonotype was counted at least ten times. The chain couples TRBV24-1 to TRBJ2-1; 11 nucleotides match TRBD2. The V segment lost 9 bases and the J segment 6 bases; nucleotides outside the gene matches: 6. The CDR3 sequence is 14 residues long. Germline-derived CDR1 and CDR2 are KGHDR and SFDVKD. CDR3 in DNA: TGTGCCACCGCCATAGCGGGAGGGCGCAATGAGCAGTTCTTC. This sequence encodes CATAIAGGRNEQFF.

This clonotype was counted ten times or more. The CDR3 reads CASRAGANVLTF. The CDR3 DNA reads TGTGCCAGCAGAGCTGGGGCCAACGTCCTGACTTTC. The V gene is TRBV7-2, the J gene TRBJ2-6; D uncertain. Germline-derived CDR1 and CDR2 are SGHTA and FQGNSA. The CDR3 contains 12 residues. Trimming pared 6 bases from V and 2 bases from J, leaving 2 bases between.

This clonotype was seen repeatedly, ten times or more. The V call is TRBV12-3 or TRBV12-4, the J call TRBJ2-1, with D possibly being TRBD1 (7 bases). CDR3 size: 15 residues. V lost 5 bases, J lost 10 bases, and 21 bases lay in between. The CDR3 protein is CASSPGRGVSYEQFF. CDR3 nucleotides: TGTGCCAGCAGTCCCGGCAGGGGGGTATCCTACGAGCAGTTCTTC.

In this sample, this clonotype turned up a few times. The J gene is TRBJ2-1, the V gene TRBV6-6; 9 nucleotides match TRBD2. The J call may be wrong; the DNA end is better matched by TRBJ2-7. The CDR3 is 14 residues long. Germline CDR1 MNHNY, CDR2 SVGAGI (reference sequence). The CDR3 region has the DNA TGTGCCAGCAGTTACCTAGCGGGGTACAATGAGCAGTACTTC. It codes for CASSYLAGYNEQYF.